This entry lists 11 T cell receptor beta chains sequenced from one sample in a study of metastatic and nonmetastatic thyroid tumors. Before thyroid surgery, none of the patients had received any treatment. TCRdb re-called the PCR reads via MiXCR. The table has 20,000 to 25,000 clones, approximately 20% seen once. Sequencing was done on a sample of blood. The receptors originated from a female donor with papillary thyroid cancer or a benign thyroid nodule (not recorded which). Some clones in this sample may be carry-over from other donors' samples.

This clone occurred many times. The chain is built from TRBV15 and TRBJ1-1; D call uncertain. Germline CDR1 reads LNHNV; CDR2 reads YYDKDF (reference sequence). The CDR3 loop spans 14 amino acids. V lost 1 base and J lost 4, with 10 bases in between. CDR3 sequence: CATSRGQIGTEAFF. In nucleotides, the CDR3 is TGTGCCACCAGCAGAGGGCAGATCGGCACTGAAGCTTTCTTT.

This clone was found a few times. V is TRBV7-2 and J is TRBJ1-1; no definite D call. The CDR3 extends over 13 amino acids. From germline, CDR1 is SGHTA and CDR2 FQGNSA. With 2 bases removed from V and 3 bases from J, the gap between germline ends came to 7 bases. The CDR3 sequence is CASSLTWYTEAFF. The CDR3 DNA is TGTGCCAGCAGCTTAACATGGTACACTGAAGCTTTCTTT.

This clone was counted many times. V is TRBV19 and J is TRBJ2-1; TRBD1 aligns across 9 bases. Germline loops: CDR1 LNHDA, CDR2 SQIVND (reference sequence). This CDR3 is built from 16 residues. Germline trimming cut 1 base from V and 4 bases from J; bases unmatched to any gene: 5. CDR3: CASSIGRTGAYNEQFF. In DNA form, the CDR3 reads TGTGCCAGTAGTATAGGGAGGACAGGGGCTTACAATGAGCAGTTCTTC.

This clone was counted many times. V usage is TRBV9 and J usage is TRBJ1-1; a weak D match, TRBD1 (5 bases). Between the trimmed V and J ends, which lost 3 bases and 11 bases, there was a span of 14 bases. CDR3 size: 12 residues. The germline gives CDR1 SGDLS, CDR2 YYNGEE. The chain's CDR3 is CASSAPNEGAFF. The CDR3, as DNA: TGTGCCAGCAGCGCCCCTAATGAGGGGGCTTTCTTT.

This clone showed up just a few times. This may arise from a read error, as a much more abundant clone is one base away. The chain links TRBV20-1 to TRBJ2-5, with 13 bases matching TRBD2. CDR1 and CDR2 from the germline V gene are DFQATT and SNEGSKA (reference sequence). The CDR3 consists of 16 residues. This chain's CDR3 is CSATGTSGEAGETKYF. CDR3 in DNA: TGCAGTGCGACGGGGACTAGCGGGGAAGCGGGGGAGACCAAGTACTTC.

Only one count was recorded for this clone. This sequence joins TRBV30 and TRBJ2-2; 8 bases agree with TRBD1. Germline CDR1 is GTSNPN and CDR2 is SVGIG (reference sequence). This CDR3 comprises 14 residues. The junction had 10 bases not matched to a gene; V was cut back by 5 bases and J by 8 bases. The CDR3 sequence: CAWDGQGVSGELFF. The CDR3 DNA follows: TGTGCCTGGGATGGACAGGGAGTGAGTGGGGAGCTGTTTTTT.

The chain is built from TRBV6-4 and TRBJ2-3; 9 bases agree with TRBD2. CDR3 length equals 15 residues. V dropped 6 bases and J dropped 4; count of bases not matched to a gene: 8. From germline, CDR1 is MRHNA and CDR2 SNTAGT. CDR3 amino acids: CASSEGGREADTQYF. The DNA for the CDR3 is TGTGCCAGCAGCGAAGGCGGGAGGGAGGCAGATACGCAGTATTTT.

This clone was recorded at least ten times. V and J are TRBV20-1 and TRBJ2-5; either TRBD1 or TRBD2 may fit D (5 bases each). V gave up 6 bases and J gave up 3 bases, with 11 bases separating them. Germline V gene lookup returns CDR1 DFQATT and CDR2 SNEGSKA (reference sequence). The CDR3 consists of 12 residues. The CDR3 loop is CSAQRGKETQYF. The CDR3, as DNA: TGCAGTGCCCAACGGGGCAAAGAGACCCAGTACTTC.

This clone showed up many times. Here the CDR3 DNA reads TGTGCCAGCAGTTTCGCTAGCGAGGCCACAGATACGCAGTATTTT. Translated, it gives CASSFASEATDTQYF. The chain couples TRBV27 to TRBJ2-3, with a weak D call TRBD2 (6 bases). This CDR3 is 15 amino acids long. Trimming shortened V by 3 bases and J by 2 bases, and 12 bases separated the two germline ends. Germline CDR1 and CDR2: MNHEY and SMNVEV (reference sequence).

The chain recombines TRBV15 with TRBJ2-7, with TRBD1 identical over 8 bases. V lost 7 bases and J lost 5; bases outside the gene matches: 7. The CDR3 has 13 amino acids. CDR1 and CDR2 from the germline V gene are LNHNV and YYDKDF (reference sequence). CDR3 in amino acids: CATILQGVNEQYF. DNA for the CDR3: TGTGCCACCATCCTACAGGGGGTCAACGAGCAGTACTTC.

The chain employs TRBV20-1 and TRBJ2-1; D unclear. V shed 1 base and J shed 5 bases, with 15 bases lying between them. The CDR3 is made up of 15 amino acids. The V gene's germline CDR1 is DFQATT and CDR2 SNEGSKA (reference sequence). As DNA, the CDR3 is TGCAGTGCTAGAGCGACATCCCGTTTGGACAATGAGCAGTTCTTC. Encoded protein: CSARATSRLDNEQFF.